Below are 8 T cell receptor beta chains sequenced from a single sample in a study of blood T cell repertoires in COVID-19. The assay was immunoSEQ multiplex PCR, and TCRdb's table has in-frame clones only and misses some. The sample shows more than 300,000 clones, 89% of them seen only once. Sample: peripheral blood. The receptors come from a man aged 18 to 30 who had recovered from COVID-19.

This chain connects TRBV6-1 to TRBJ1-2; 10 bases line up with TRBD1. The CDR3 contains 14 residues. CDR1 and CDR2 from the germline V gene are MNHNS and SASEGT. V lost 3 bases to trimming and J lost 3 bases; unmatched junction nucleotides: 1. The CDR3 sequence is CASSETGGHYGYTF. In nucleotides, the CDR3 is TGTGCCAGCAGTGAGACAGGGGGCCACTATGGCTACACCTTC.

This chain links TRBV2 with TRBJ2-2; TRBD1 agrees at 8 bases. Germline CDR1 reads SNHLY; CDR2 reads FYNNEI. Trimming took 7 bases from V and 4 from J; bases not matched to a gene: 5. CDR3 length: 14 residues. This CDR3 is CASNSDRVTGELFF. CDR3 bases: TGTGCCAGCAATTCGGACAGGGTCACCGGGGAGCTGTTTTTT.

This chain links TRBV5-1 with TRBJ1-6; D unclear. V lost 1 base to trimming and J lost 7 bases, with 6 bases between them. This CDR3 is 13 amino acids long. CDR1 SGHRS and CDR2 YFSETQ come from the germline V gene. CDR3 sequence (DNA): TGCGCCAGCAGCTTGAATATGAATTCACCCCTCCACTTT. This codes for CASSLNMNSPLHF.

The CDR3 is CASSYGRGAPNEQFF. As DNA, the CDR3 is TGTGCCAGCAGTTACGGGCGGGGGGCCCCCAATGAGCAGTTCTTC. The chain joins TRBV6-5 to TRBJ2-1, with TRBD2 identical over 8 bases. The trim removed 2 bases at V and 6 bases at J, leaving 6 bases unmatched. CDR1 is MNHEY, CDR2 SVGAGI, per germline. The CDR3 has 15 amino acids.

This chain links TRBV5-1 with TRBJ2-1; 13 bases fit TRBD2. In germline, CDR1 is SGHRS, CDR2 YFSETQ. The length of the CDR3 is 15 residues. V shed 4 bases and J 8 bases; nucleotides not matched to a gene: 6. CDR3 nucleotide sequence: TGCGCCAGCAGCCCGGGACTAGCGGGGCAGGATGAGCAGTTCTTC. It yields the protein CASSPGLAGQDEQFF.

This clone was counted once. CDR3 DNA sequence: TGTGCCAGCAGAAACTGGTCCGAGCAGTACTTC. Its protein product is CASRNWSEQYF. The V and J genes are TRBV6-6 and TRBJ2-7; unclear D gene. Germline CDR1 reads MNHNY; CDR2 reads SVGAGI (reference sequence). Deletions cut 6 bases from V and 6 bases from J, with 9 bases between. The CDR3 spans 11 residues.

The chain employs TRBV4-2 and TRBJ1-5, with 10 bases identical to TRBD1. CDR1 is LGHNA and CDR2 is YNFKEQ in the germline V gene. V dropped 0 bases and J dropped 4; count of bases not matched to a gene: 9. This CDR3 is 18 amino acids long. In DNA, the CDR3 is TGTGCCAGCAGCCAAGACCCTCGACAGGGGGCGACGAATCAGCCCCAGCATTTT. Encoded protein: CASSQDPRQGATNQPQHF.

J is TRBJ2-1 and V is TRBV6-1; TRBD1 is a possible D gene (5 bases). Germline lookup yields CDR1 MNHNS and CDR2 SASEGT. The CDR3 length is 14 residues. With 1 base removed from V and 8 bases from J, the gap between germline ends came to 12 bases. The CDR3 reads CASSEDGRVHEQFF. Written as DNA, the CDR3 is TGTGCCAGCAGTGAAGATGGCAGGGTGCATGAGCAGTTCTTC.